The 32 T cell receptor beta chains presented below share a single source sample, sequenced in a study of T-cell memory formation after mild COVID-19 (dated by TCRdb to the early 2020s). Library construction relied on 5' RACE. Reads for this sample came from an Illumina NovaSeq 6000. Through fastp at Q25 and MiXCR, TCRdb rebuilt clones from the public reads, retaining in-frame beta chains. For every CDR3 protein sequence, its rows merge into one entry that carries the most common genes and DNA. The sample table shows around 250,000 distinct CDR3 sequences, and more than 8% are seen once. The ten biggest clones cover around 20% of the sample. Sequencing used PBMCs or a T cell subset sorted from them (not recorded which). Receptors originate from a man aged 18 to 29 who had mild COVID-19 (a few samples of this study predate the infection). The sample titles of this study are shuffled in the database, so cell type and time point are left out; the donor was told from shared clones.

A few counts support this clonotype. V is TRBV6-6 and J is TRBJ2-1; 7 positions agree with TRBD1. The ends lost 7 bases at V and 8 bases at J; junction bases unmatched: 5. Germline V gene data show CDR1 as MNHNY and CDR2 as SVGAGI (reference sequence). The CDR3 spans 12 residues. The chain's CDR3 is CASINRGHEQFF. CDR3 bases: TGTGCCAGCATTAACAGGGGCCATGAGCAGTTCTTC.

This clonotype showed up just a few times. The CDR3 sequence: CASSQGKTEYQETQYF. CDR3 bases: TGCGCCAGCAGCCAAGGGAAAACAGAGTACCAAGAGACCCAGTACTTC. The chain joins TRBV4-1 to TRBJ2-5; the D is unclear. The ends were cut back, 1 base at V and 0 bases at J, with 12 bases in the middle. CDR3 length: 16 residues. Germline CDR1 MGHRA, CDR2 YSYEKL.

This clonotype showed up many times. The genes are TRBV29-1 and TRBJ2-3, with D perhaps matching TRBD1 (7 bases). Germline values: CDR1 SQVTM, CDR2 ANQGSEA. The CDR3 is 13 amino acids. Between the trimmed V and J ends, which lost 6 bases and 0 bases, there was a span of 10 bases. For the CDR3, the DNA is TGCAGCGTGTCAGGGGGGAGCACAGATACGCAGTATTTT. This codes for CSVSGGSTDTQYF.

This clonotype was found many times. The chain carries TRBV4-1 and TRBJ1-1; tentatively, D is TRBD1 (6 bases). Trimming took 3 bases from V and 3 from J, leaving 14 bases between them. The CDR3 runs 15 residues. In germline, CDR1 is MGHRA, CDR2 YSYEKL. The CDR3 nucleotides are TGCGCCAGCAGCCACCCCATAGGGGGAGACACTGAAGCTTTCTTT. Protein: CASSHPIGGDTEAFF.

The sample holds a few counts of this clonotype. The rearrangement uses TRBV9 and TRBJ1-1, with D hard to call. V lost 4 bases and J lost 4, with 8 bases in between. The CDR3 is 12 residues long. The germline CDR1 and CDR2 sequences are SGDLS and YYNGEE. CDR3 sequence (DNA): TGTGCCAGCAGCCCTGAGGGCACTGAAGCTTTCTTT. Translating it yields CASSPEGTEAFF.

This chain joins TRBV4-2 and TRBJ1-1; D is unresolved. Germline CDR1 reads LGHNA; CDR2 reads YNFKEQ. The V end lost 0 bases, the J end lost 7 bases, and 6 bases lay between the germline ends. The CDR3 runs to 12 residues. The CDR3 coding sequence is TGTGCCAGCAGCCAAGATTCGGGTGAAGCTTTCTTT. Protein: CASSQDSGEAFF.

V and J are TRBV7-2 and TRBJ1-2, with TRBD1 identical over 9 bases. V lost 1 base, J lost 4 bases, and 16 bases stayed unmatched. The CDR3 is made up of 19 amino acids. Germline loops: CDR1 SGHTA, CDR2 FQGNSA. The CDR3 DNA reads TGTGCCAGCAGCTTAGGGGGGACAGGGTTGGGTAGGGGCTTCTATGGCTACACCTTC. Its translation is CASSLGGTGLGRGFYGYTF.

The rearrangement links TRBV20-1 to TRBJ1-6; perhaps TRBD1 as D (6 bases). The CDR3 runs to 15 residues. V lost 0 bases, J lost 7 bases, and 13 bases lay in between. Per germline, CDR1 DFQATT and CDR2 SNEGSKA (reference sequence). The CDR3 reads CSARDYGGQNSPLHF. The CDR3 bases are TGCAGTGCTAGAGATTACGGGGGGCAAAATTCACCCCTCCACTTT.

The chain employs TRBV19 and TRBJ2-1; TRBD2 aligns across 11 bases. Per the germline V gene, CDR1 is LNHDA and CDR2 is SQIVND (reference sequence). The junction had 5 bases not matched to a gene; V was cut back by 6 bases and J by 7 bases. The CDR3 has 14 residues. The CDR3 DNA reads TGTGCCAGTAGAGGGGGACTAGCGGATAATGAGCAGTTCTTC. Amino acids: CASRGGLADNEQFF.

This clonotype was recorded a few times. Germline is not matched at one junction end, which may reflect a read error. CDR3: CASSLAASGGNEQFF. In DNA, the CDR3 is TGTGCTAGCAGCTTAGCGGCCAGCGGGGGAAATGAGCAGTTCTTC. The chain uses TRBV7-7 and TRBJ2-1, with 8 bases identical to TRBD2. CDR1 and CDR2 from the germline V gene are SSHAT and FNYEAQ (reference sequence). CDR3 length equals 15 residues.

This chain uses TRBV29-1 with TRBJ2-2; 10 nucleotides agree with TRBD1. Germline-derived CDR1 and CDR2 are SQVTM and ANQGSEA. Germline trimming cut 5 bases from V and 5 bases from J; bases unmatched to any gene: 5. The CDR3 totals 14 residues. The DNA for the CDR3 is TGCAGCGTTTCCGGGACAGGGGATACCGGGGAGCTGTTTTTT. Translated, it gives CSVSGTGDTGELFF.

This clonotype appeared a few times. The chain carries TRBV7-2 and TRBJ1-1, with D unresolved. The V end was cut by 0 bases, the J end by 0 bases, with 8 bases between. Germline V gene lookup returns CDR1 SGHTA and CDR2 FQGNSA. The CDR3 sequence is 15 residues long. CDR3 residues: CASSLAPGMNTEAFF. The CDR3 bases are TGTGCCAGCAGCTTAGCGCCAGGAATGAACACTGAAGCTTTCTTT.

With respect to this clonotype: An end of the junction does not agree with germline; a read error may underlie this. CDR3 protein: CARSFPSEQFF. The DNA for the CDR3 is TGTGCCAGAAGCTTCCCTTCTGAGCAGTTCTTC. This chain joins TRBV7-8 and TRBJ2-1; D is unclear. The CDR3 is made up of 11 amino acids. Germline values: CDR1 SGHVS, CDR2 FQNEAQ.

V is TRBV7-9 and J is TRBJ1-1; 7 nucleotides match TRBD1. The CDR3 is 13 residues long. The junction had 7 bases not matched to a gene; V was cut back by 5 bases and J by 7 bases. Germline V gene data show CDR1 as SEHNR and CDR2 as FQNEAQ (reference sequence). The CDR3 region has the DNA TGTGCCAGCAGCCCAACCACAGGGGATGAAGCTTTCTTT. As protein: CASSPTTGDEAFF.

The rearrangement links TRBV20-1 to TRBJ1-3; D possibly corresponds to TRBD1 (5 bases). This CDR3 comprises 13 residues. Looked up from germline, CDR1 is DFQATT and CDR2 is SNEGSKA (reference sequence). V lost 5 bases and J 4 bases, leaving 12 bases between the germline ends. The CDR3 protein is CSAAQGAGNTIYF. The CDR3 DNA sequence: TGCAGTGCTGCGCAGGGAGCCGGAAACACCATATATTTT.

This clonotype showed up just a few times. This chain joins TRBV7-2 and TRBJ1-4, with D maybe TRBD1 (6 bases). Trimming took 3 bases from V and 11 from J, leaving 13 bases between them. Germline V lookup: CDR1 SGHTA, CDR2 FQGNSA. The CDR3 runs to 13 residues. The CDR3 here is CASSLVQGSKLFF. The CDR3, as DNA: TGTGCCAGCAGCTTGGTGCAGGGGTCGAAACTGTTTTTT.

V gene TRBV4-1 combines with J gene TRBJ2-5; D assignment may be TRBD1 or TRBD2 (5 bases each). V lost 1 base, J lost 5 bases, and 17 bases lay in between. There are 16 residues in the CDR3. Germline CDR1 MGHRA, CDR2 YSYEKL. CDR3 nucleotide sequence: TGCGCCAGCAGCCAAGTCCACGGGGACGTGTTGGAGACCCAGTACTTC. Translating it yields CASSQVHGDVLETQYF.

This clonotype was observed a handful of times. The chain recombines TRBV6-1 with TRBJ2-5; 9 nucleotides line up with TRBD2. The V gene's germline CDR1 is MNHNS and CDR2 SASEGT. There are 18 residues in the CDR3. Trimming removed 3 bases from V and 4 bases from J; junction bases left unmatched: 15. CDR3 coding DNA: TGTGCCAGCAGTGATGGGGGCTCTCCGGGACTAGCTCTAGAGACCCAGTACTTC. Its protein product is CASSDGGSPGLALETQYF.

V usage is TRBV5-1 and J usage is TRBJ2-7; D is possibly TRBD2 (5 bases). Looked up from germline, CDR1 is SGHRS and CDR2 is YFSETQ. Trimming cost V 2 bases and J 6 bases, with 15 bases left between them. CDR3 size: 14 residues. The CDR3 sequence: CASSLFAGDGEQYV. DNA of the CDR3: TGCGCCAGCAGCTTATTTGCGGGTGATGGCGAGCAGTACGTC.

This clonotype was recorded a few times. The chain uses TRBV6-6 and TRBJ2-1; D unclear. V was pared by 2 bases and J by 6 bases, with 8 bases between. Germline CDR1 reads MNHNY; CDR2 reads SVGAGI (reference sequence). The CDR3 loop spans 13 amino acids. The CDR3 DNA reads TGTGCCAGCAGTTACGTCTCTAGCAATGAGCAGTTCTTC. Its protein product is CASSYVSSNEQFF.

The chain couples TRBV4-1 to TRBJ2-5; D may correspond to TRBD1 or TRBD2 (5 bases each). The CDR3 is made up of 16 amino acids. The V end lost 4 bases, the J end lost 5 bases, and 20 bases lay between the germline ends. Germline V CDR1 and CDR2: MGHRA, YSYEKL. CDR3 loop: CASSLLPGPARETQYF. The CDR3 nucleotides read TGCGCCAGCAGCCTTCTACCGGGACCAGCGAGGGAGACCCAGTACTTC.

This clonotype was seen a handful of times. V is TRBV5-1 and J is TRBJ2-1, with 13 nucleotides matching TRBD2. Trimming cost V 3 bases and J 9 bases; bases outside gene matches: 6. The CDR3 is made up of 15 amino acids. Germline CDR1 reads SGHRS; CDR2 reads YFSETQ. Written as DNA, the CDR3 is TGCGCCAGCAGCTCCCTGACTAGCGGGGGGTCTGAGCAGTTCTTC. Protein sequence: CASSSLTSGGSEQFF.

The chain joins TRBV12-3 or TRBV12-4 to TRBJ1-2; D not resolved. V dropped 0 bases and J dropped 8 bases, with 16 bases sitting between them. This CDR3 comprises 15 residues. The CDR3 coding sequence is TGTGCCAGCAGTTTAGCAATTGGTAGAGGGTACGGCTACACCTTC. It encodes CASSLAIGRGYGYTF.

This clonotype was found a few times. CDR3 in amino acids: CSAIRGPYYEQYF. The CDR3 DNA is TGCAGTGCTATTCGGGGGCCTTACTACGAGCAGTACTTC. This chain connects TRBV20-1 to TRBJ2-7; D is possibly TRBD1 or TRBD2 (6 bases each). The CDR3 covers 13 residues. With 4 bases removed from V and 3 bases from J, the gap between germline ends came to 13 bases. Germline V gene sequence: CDR1 DFQATT, CDR2 SNEGSKA (reference sequence).

This clonotype was seen many times. The rearrangement joins TRBV5-1 to TRBJ2-3; 13 bases align to TRBD2. The CDR3 totals 16 residues. Germline CDR1 is SGHRS and CDR2 is YFSETQ. After removal of 3 bases from V and 5 bases from J, the junction contained 6 bases not matched to a gene. The CDR3 protein is CASSSRTSGGIDTQYF. The CDR3 region has the DNA TGCGCCAGCAGCTCCCGGACTAGCGGGGGTATAGATACGCAGTATTTT.

This clonotype was counted only a few times. J is TRBJ1-3 and V is TRBV5-1; D unresolved. In germline, CDR1 is SGHRS, CDR2 YFSETQ. V lost 2 bases and J 8 bases, leaving 11 bases between the germline ends. The CDR3 is 13 residues long. CDR3 amino acids: CASSFIEGDTIYF. Written as DNA, the CDR3 is TGCGCCAGCAGCTTCATTGAGGGAGACACCATATATTTT.

The chain is built from TRBV10-3 and TRBJ2-7; TRBD1 might be the D (5 bases). CDR1 is ENHRY, CDR2 SYGVKD, per germline. The CDR3 extends over 13 amino acids. Trimming left V 3 bases short and J 3 bases short, with 9 bases between. DNA of the CDR3: TGTGCCATCAGTGAAGTCGACAGCTACGAGCAGTACTTC. It specifies CAISEVDSYEQYF.

The chain carries TRBV7-2 and TRBJ2-7; 8 bases match TRBD2. The CDR3 sequence is 16 residues long. J was trimmed by 5 bases and V by 6 bases; bases with no gene match: 15. Germline CDR1 SGHTA, CDR2 FQGNSA. The CDR3 region is CASSSRGGSGRNEQYF. The CDR3 coding sequence is TGTGCCAGCAGTTCCCGGGGGGGCTCCGGGAGGAACGAGCAGTACTTC.

V is TRBV19 and J is TRBJ1-1; possible D gene TRBD1, 6 bases. The germline V and J ends were trimmed by 6 bases and 1 base, with 18 bases remaining between them. The CDR3 length is 16 residues. From germline, CDR1 is LNHDA and CDR2 SQIVND (reference sequence). The CDR3: CASRDSWTDKNTEAFF. CDR3 bases: TGTGCCAGTAGGGACTCTTGGACAGACAAGAACACTGAAGCTTTCTTT. The whole variable domain, remainder taken from reference TRBV19 and TRBJ1-1, is DGGITQSPKYLFRKEGQNVTLSCEQNLNHDAMYWYRQDPGQGLRLIYYSQIVNDFQKGDIAEGYSVSREKKESFPLTVTSAQKNPTAFYLCASRDSWTDKNTEAFFGQGTRLTVV.

There are a few counts of this clonotype. The chain couples TRBV2 to TRBJ2-5, with TRBD1 as a possible D gene (5 bases). Trimming cost V 7 bases and J 1 base, with 16 bases left between them. Germline CDR1 SNHLY, CDR2 FYNNEI. The CDR3 contains 15 residues. The CDR3 reads CASIPGWQGQETQYF. The CDR3 nucleotides read TGTGCCAGCATCCCCGGGTGGCAGGGCCAAGAGACCCAGTACTTC.

This clonotype occurred a few times. The rearrangement links TRBV20-1 to TRBJ1-1; the D is unclear. The V end was cut by 5 bases, the J end by 5 bases, with 9 bases between. CDR1 and CDR2 from the germline V gene are DFQATT and SNEGSKA (reference sequence). This CDR3 comprises 11 residues. The CDR3 DNA is TGCAGTGCTTTTAGACGTACTGAAGCTTTCTTT. Its translation is CSAFRRTEAFF.

This clonotype was recorded a few times. V usage is TRBV11-2 and J usage is TRBJ2-1, with 11 bases fitting TRBD2. There are 21 residues in the CDR3. With 0 bases clipped from V and 2 bases from J, the junction kept 15 bases outside the gene matches. CDR1 is SGHAT and CDR2 is FQNNGV in the germline V gene. The CDR3 loop reads CASSLEDFSGGVFGTYNEQFF. The CDR3 DNA reads as TGTGCCAGCAGCTTAGAGGATTTTAGCGGGGGGGTTTTTGGAACCTACAATGAGCAGTTCTTC.